This TCR beta chain was documented in a study of shared clonotypes between healthy human individuals. Study-wide points: Some clonotypes were shared by all four sorted-subset donors, while others were not shared. The non-shared ones had lower generation probabilities than the shared ones.

Worth noting for this clone: Its matching antigen is unknown.

Cells designated naive CD8 were CD45RO-negative and were positively selected for CCR7, with terminally differentiated effector memory CD45RA+ cells excluded. Repertoires were generated with immunoSEQ multiplex PCR, while TCRdb's copy carries only in-frame clones and drops some. The data hold 1.5 million to 2.5 million clones, with roughly 94% observed a single time. Trimming at V came to 6 bases and at J to 4 bases, leaving 9 bases not matched to a gene. This CDR3 has 18 residues. Germline V gene lookup returns CDR1 SNHLY and CDR2 FYNNEI. Sequencing input: naive CD8+ T cells sorted from blood. The clonotype comes from a man aged 18 to 30 in good health. J is TRBJ2-1 and V is TRBV2, with 16 bases that match TRBD2. CDR3 region: CASSAGTSGRATYNEQFF. In DNA, the CDR3 is TGTGCCAGCAGCGCCGGGACTAGCGGGAGGGCCACTTACAATGAGCAGTTCTTC.